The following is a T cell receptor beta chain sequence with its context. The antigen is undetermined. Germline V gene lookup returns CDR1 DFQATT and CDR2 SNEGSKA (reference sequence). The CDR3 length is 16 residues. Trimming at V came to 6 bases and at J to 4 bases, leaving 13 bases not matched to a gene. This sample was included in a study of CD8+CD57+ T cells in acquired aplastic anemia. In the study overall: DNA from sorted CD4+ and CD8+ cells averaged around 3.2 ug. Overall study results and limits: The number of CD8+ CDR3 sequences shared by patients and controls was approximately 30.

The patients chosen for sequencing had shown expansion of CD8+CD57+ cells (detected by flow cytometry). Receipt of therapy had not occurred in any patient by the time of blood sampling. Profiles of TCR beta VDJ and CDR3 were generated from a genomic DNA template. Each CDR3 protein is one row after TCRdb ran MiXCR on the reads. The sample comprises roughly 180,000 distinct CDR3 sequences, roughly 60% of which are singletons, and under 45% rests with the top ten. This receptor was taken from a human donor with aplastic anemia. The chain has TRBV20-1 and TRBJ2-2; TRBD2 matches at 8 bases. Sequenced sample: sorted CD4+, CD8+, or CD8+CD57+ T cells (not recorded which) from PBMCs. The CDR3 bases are TGCAGTGCCTCCGACTTGCGGGAGGCTCTCACCGGGGAGCTGTTTTTT. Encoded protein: CSASDLREALTGELFF.